The rows below give T cell receptor beta chains drawn from one sample of a study of T cell responses to AZD1222 COVID-19 vaccine. Profiled with immunoSEQ multiplex PCR; TCRdb holds only in-frame clones, not every one. The sample has some 120,000 clones, 90% seen once. The sample consisted of peripheral blood, taken on day 0 of AZD1222 vaccination. These receptors were taken from an adult in good health. CDR3s include the opening cysteine and the closing phenylalanine or tryptophan. Each record gives: V gene, J gene, D gene, CDR3 length, CDR3 protein. The D gene is left open where the match is weak.

>TRBV28|TRBJ1-2|TRBD1|15
CASRPGTGNYYGYTF
>TRBV6-2/TRBV6-3|TRBJ2-1|.|15
CASRPRGGVYNEQFF
>TRBV19|TRBJ1-2|.|15
CASRDGGGEYYGYTF
>TRBV21-1|TRBJ2-5|.|14
CASRGRLYQETQYF
>TRBV7-3|TRBJ1-1|.|14
CASSLSPGNTEAFF
>TRBV19|TRBJ2-1|TRBD2|14
CASSIWREGNEQFF
>TRBV4-1|TRBJ2-1|.|14
CASSQVGRPNEQFF
>TRBV7-8|TRBJ1-5|.|14
CASSSRRLNQPQHF
>TRBV9|TRBJ2-3|TRBD1|15
CASSVGQGGTDTQYF
>TRBV7-9|TRBJ2-1|.|13
CASSSIPAGHPFF
>TRBV4-1|TRBJ2-7|TRBD1|15
CASSQDGRTGDEQYF
>TRBV23-1|TRBJ1-1|.|15
CASSVPRGCNTEAFF
>TRBV7-8|TRBJ1-1|.|13
CASSRDLNTEAFF
>TRBV9|TRBJ2-2|.|15
CASSVSPTLTGELFF
>TRBV5-4|TRBJ2-1|.|14
CASTPSTSYNEQFF
>TRBV5-6|TRBJ2-7|TRBD1|12
CADGQGHYEQYF
>TRBV28|TRBJ1-5|.|17
CASGSRREGARRKPQHF
>TRBV20-1|TRBJ2-3|.|11
CSVHFPDTQYF
>TRBV5-1|TRBJ2-7|TRBD2|12
CASGAGRDEQYF
>TRBV7-9|TRBJ2-7|TRBD2|16
CASSLRLAGDTYEQYF
>TRBV28|TRBJ1-1|.|13
CASGVTWVTEAFF
>TRBV11-2|TRBJ1-4|.|15
CASSLGVREGEKLFF
>TRBV19|TRBJ2-6|.|15
CASSNRFSGANVLTF
>TRBV28|TRBJ2-7|TRBD1|14
CASSFGDSSYEQYF
>TRBV18|TRBJ1-3|.|16
CASSRGAGNSGNTIYF
>TRBV4-1|TRBJ1-5|.|15
CASSQDRQGNQPQHF
>TRBV11-1|TRBJ2-1|TRBD1|15
CAGSLTGGTYNEQFF
>TRBV6-2/TRBV6-3|TRBJ2-7|TRBD1|13
CASSLRTGHEQYF
>TRBV2|TRBJ1-1|.|14
CASTLKTVGTEAFF
>TRBV7-2|TRBJ1-4|.|13
CASSLTVNEKLFF
>TRBV10-1|TRBJ2-5|.|12
CASSGGDETQYF
>TRBV7-8|TRBJ2-1|.|15
CASSFRGDHHNEQFF
>TRBV6-1|TRBJ1-1|.|13
CASSEAHRTEAFF
>TRBV6-2/TRBV6-3|TRBJ2-4|.|15
CASSYSPDSKNIQYF
>TRBV10-1|TRBJ2-1|TRBD2|13
CASSESGAGEQFF
>TRBV5-1|TRBJ2-2|TRBD2|16
CASSLGGGGSTGELFF
>TRBV5-4|TRBJ1-1|.|15
CASSLVGDLNTEAFF
>TRBV7-2|TRBJ2-5|.|14
CASTGRALGGTQYF
>TRBV7-7|TRBJ1-6|.|11
CASRHNSPLHF
>TRBV12-3/TRBV12-4|TRBJ1-2|.|13
CASRQQANYGYTF